The 25 T cell receptor beta chains reported below all come from one sample, sequenced in a study of T cell changes during pregnancy in multiple sclerosis. Sequenced by immunoSEQ multiplex PCR; TCRdb stores in-frame clones only, minus some. The data show some 64,000 clones, about 92% seen once. The sequencing used peripheral blood, collected in the first trimester of pregnancy. The receptors stem from a female donor in good health, enrolled as a control in a pregnancy study.

The gene calls are TRBV6-6 and TRBJ2-5, with 8 bases aligning to TRBD1. The J segment lost 1 base and the V segment lost 6 bases, leaving 10 bases of the junction unmatched. CDR1 and CDR2 (germline): MNHNY, SVGAGI (reference sequence). The CDR3 is 16 amino acids. The CDR3 DNA sequence: TGTGCCAGCAGAGACACCGGGACAGGCACCCAAGAGACCCAGTACTTC. This gives the protein CASRDTGTGTQETQYF.

The rearrangement uses TRBV12-5 and TRBJ2-5; maybe TRBD2 (5 bases). This CDR3 contains 13 residues. Trimming shortened V by 0 bases and J by 6 bases, and 8 bases separated the two germline ends. Germline CDR1 reads LGHNT; CDR2 reads FRNRAP. The CDR3 protein is CASGLVSGKTQYF. CDR3 in DNA: TGTGCTAGTGGTTTGGTAAGCGGAAAGACCCAGTACTTC.

The chain joins TRBV4-3 to TRBJ2-1; 8 positions match TRBD2. With 0 bases clipped from V and 7 bases from J, the junction kept 5 bases outside the gene matches. Germline CDR1 reads LGHNA; CDR2 reads YSLEER. The CDR3 spans 15 residues. The CDR3, as DNA: TGCGCCAGCAGCCAAGAAGAGCGGGAGTGGAATGAGCAGTTCTTC. This translates into CASSQEEREWNEQFF.

The CDR3 sequence: CASSVDSETQYF. CDR3 coding DNA: TGTGCCAGCAGCGTAGATTCGGAGACCCAGTACTTC. The chain joins TRBV7-9 to TRBJ2-5; D gene ambiguous. V was cut by 5 bases and J by 5 bases, with 9 bases left in between. Germline assignment: CDR1 SEHNR and CDR2 FQNEAQ (reference sequence). The length of the CDR3 is 12 residues.

This clone was recorded once. The genes are TRBV9 and TRBJ1-1; tentative D call: TRBD1 (6 bases). The germline V gene encodes CDR1 SGDLS and CDR2 YYNGEE. Trimming took 4 bases from V and 2 from J, leaving 15 bases between them. The CDR3 has 15 residues. CDR3 protein: CASSSRTDSNTEAFF. The CDR3, as DNA: TGTGCCAGCAGCTCGCGGACAGATTCAAACACTGAAGCTTTCTTT.

J is TRBJ2-5 and V is TRBV6-1; 11 positions agree with TRBD2. The CDR3 length is 15 residues. Germline V gene lookup returns CDR1 MNHNS and CDR2 SASEGT. J lost 4 bases, V lost 5 bases, and 6 bases had no gene match. CDR3 loop: CASSSLGLAGETQYF. As DNA, the CDR3 is TGTGCCAGCAGTTCCCTCGGACTAGCGGGAGAGACCCAGTACTTC.

The gene calls are TRBV29-1 and TRBJ1-4; the D gene is possibly TRBD1 (6 bases). CDR3 size: 14 residues. Germline values: CDR1 SQVTM, CDR2 ANQGSEA. V lost 3 bases to trimming and J lost 4 bases, with 12 bases between them. The CDR3 DNA reads TGCAGCGTTGACCTGGGGGCCGTTAATGAAAAACTGTTTTTT. Its protein product is CSVDLGAVNEKLFF.

The rearrangement links TRBV28 to TRBJ1-5; D unresolved. Germline CDR1 is MDHEN and CDR2 is SYDVKM. V lost 7 bases, J lost 6 bases, and 10 bases lay in between. The CDR3 runs to 12 residues. The CDR3 is CASTQRGQPQHF. In DNA, the CDR3 is TGTGCCAGCACCCAACGGGGTCAGCCCCAGCATTTT.

The genes are TRBV6-5 and TRBJ2-1, with a weak D call TRBD1 (5 bases). Germline V gives CDR1 MNHEY, CDR2 SVGAGI. The CDR3 runs to 15 residues. The V and J ends lost 0 bases and 1 base respectively, with 7 bases between them. CDR3 amino acids: CASSYSPGSYNEQFF. The CDR3 bases are TGTGCCAGCAGTTACTCACCAGGGTCCTACAATGAGCAGTTCTTC.

The rearrangement uses TRBV7-9 and TRBJ1-1, with D possibly TRBD1 on 6 matching bases. The V gene lost 0 bases and the J gene lost 3 bases, with 11 bases spanning the gap. The CDR3 is 15 residues long. Germline lookup yields CDR1 SEHNR and CDR2 FQNEAQ (reference sequence). The CDR3 here is CASSLAWTEDTEAFF. CDR3 DNA: TGTGCCAGCAGCTTAGCTTGGACAGAGGACACTGAAGCTTTCTTT.

The J gene is TRBJ2-7, the V gene TRBV10-3, with 8 bases matching TRBD2. This CDR3 is built from 15 residues. V shed 5 bases, J shed 3 bases, and the junction held 9 bases outside the gene matches. Germline V gene sequence: CDR1 ENHRY, CDR2 SYGVKD. For the CDR3, the DNA is TGTGCCATCAGTTCGTTATTAGCGGGAAGCTACGAGCAGTACTTC. Protein sequence: CAISSLLAGSYEQYF.

This sequence joins TRBV7-8 and TRBJ1-5; a possible D gene is TRBD1 (6 bases). There are 16 residues in the CDR3. The V end lost 4 bases, the J end lost 6 bases, and 19 bases lay between the germline ends. CDR1 SGHVS and CDR2 FQNEAQ come from the germline V gene. CDR3 sequence reads: CASSSLPAGESQPQHF. The CDR3 coding sequence is TGTGCCAGCAGCTCACTACCGGCAGGGGAAAGTCAGCCCCAGCATTTT.

This chain connects TRBV4-1 to TRBJ2-7; D perhaps matches TRBD2 (6 bases). The ends were cut back, 4 bases at V and 2 bases at J, with 9 bases in the middle. The CDR3 consists of 13 residues. CDR1 and CDR2 (germline): MGHRA, YSYEKL. Written as DNA, the CDR3 is TGCGCCAGCAGCCGGGGGGATGCCTACGAGCAGTACTTC. It translates to CASSRGDAYEQYF.

The chain combines TRBV7-3 with TRBJ1-5, with 8 positions matching TRBD1. This CDR3 is 15 amino acids long. After removal of 5 bases from V and 4 bases from J, the junction contained 7 bases not matched to a gene. CDR1 and CDR2 from the germline V gene are SGHTA and FQGTGA. The CDR3 loop is CASSTTGGGNQPQHF. As DNA, the CDR3 is TGTGCCAGCAGCACCACAGGGGGGGGAAATCAGCCCCAGCATTTT.

The chain combines TRBV6-5 with TRBJ1-2; D remains ambiguous. The germline gives CDR1 MNHEY, CDR2 SVGAGI. Trimming pared 2 bases from V and 5 bases from J, leaving 12 bases between. The CDR3 runs to 14 residues. CDR3 sequence: CASSYNEGLYGYTF. The DNA for the CDR3 is TGTGCCAGCAGTTACAACGAGGGTCTGTATGGCTACACCTTC.

The chain has TRBV9 and TRBJ2-7, with TRBD1 identical over 11 bases. The CDR3 contains 15 residues. The V segment lost 0 bases and the J segment 4 bases; nucleotides outside the gene matches: 3. Germline lookup yields CDR1 SGDLS and CDR2 YYNGEE. The CDR3 region is CASSVGGTGGYEQYF. CDR3 DNA: TGTGCCAGCAGCGTAGGAGGGACAGGGGGATACGAGCAGTACTTC.

V gene TRBV6-5 combines with J gene TRBJ1-4; TRBD1 might be the D (5 bases). The CDR3 length is 14 residues. CDR1 MNHEY and CDR2 SVGAGI come from the germline V gene. V was pared by 6 bases and J by 6 bases, with 14 bases between. The DNA for the CDR3 is TGTGCCAGCAGACGACAGCCTTGGGATGAAAAACTGTTTTTT. Protein: CASRRQPWDEKLFF.

V usage is TRBV6-6 and J usage is TRBJ1-3; maybe TRBD1 (6 bases). This CDR3 has 13 residues. Trimming removed 10 bases from V and 5 bases from J, with 15 bases in between. From germline, CDR1 is MNHNY and CDR2 SVGAGI (reference sequence). The CDR3 DNA follows: TGTGCCATAAGACCCAGGGGAAGAAACACCATATATTTT. It is translated as CAIRPRGRNTIYF.

V is TRBV27 and J is TRBJ2-5, with TRBD2 identical over 12 bases. This CDR3 has 17 amino acids. Germline-derived CDR1 and CDR2 are MNHEY and SMNVEV (reference sequence). Trimming removed 2 bases from V and 5 bases from J; junction bases left unmatched: 9. CDR3 amino acids: CASSLLGLAGGPETQYF. In DNA form, the CDR3 reads TGTGCCAGCAGTTTACTGGGGCTAGCGGGAGGGCCGGAGACCCAGTACTTC.

This chain connects TRBV4-3 to TRBJ2-1; 9 positions agree with TRBD2. The germline gives CDR1 LGHNA, CDR2 YSLEER. The V and J ends lost 0 bases and 12 bases, in that order; junction bases with no gene match: 6. The CDR3 sequence is 14 residues long. CDR3 residues: CASSQEWLAGWQFF. CDR3 DNA sequence: TGCGCCAGCAGCCAAGAATGGCTAGCGGGATGGCAGTTCTTC.

The gene calls are TRBV5-1 and TRBJ1-4; 8 nucleotides line up with TRBD1. Losses at the gene ends were 4 bases for V and 7 bases for J; bases not matched to a gene: 9. Germline-derived CDR1 and CDR2 are SGHRS and YFSETQ. The CDR3 runs 15 residues. The CDR3 loop is CASSGIGTGGEKLFF. In DNA, the CDR3 is TGCGCCAGCAGCGGTATAGGGACAGGAGGTGAAAAACTGTTTTTT.

The J gene is TRBJ2-7, the V gene TRBV4-1, with no clear D. Germline CDR1 and CDR2: MGHRA and YSYEKL. The V end lost 0 bases, the J end lost 1 base, and 16 bases lay between the germline ends. The CDR3 runs to 17 residues. The DNA of the CDR3 is TGCGCCAGCAGCCAAGATGAGGTTACCAGAGGTTCCTACGAGCAGTACTTC. Its translation: CASSQDEVTRGSYEQYF.

The chain recombines TRBV19 with TRBJ1-5; 9 bases are shared with TRBD1. Germline V gives CDR1 LNHDA, CDR2 SQIVND (reference sequence). V gave up 5 bases and J gave up 9 bases; unmatched junction bases: 5. The CDR3 is made up of 13 amino acids. The CDR3 reads CASSWDRAWPQHF. DNA for the CDR3: TGTGCCAGTAGTTGGGACAGGGCCTGGCCCCAGCATTTT.

This rearrangement joins TRBV7-9 to TRBJ1-1, with D possibly being TRBD1 (6 bases). The CDR3 sequence is 17 residues long. Trimming pared 5 bases from V and 1 base from J, leaving 20 bases between. Germline CDR1 SEHNR, CDR2 FQNEAQ (reference sequence). The CDR3 nucleotides are TGTGCCAGCAGCCCAGGAAAATTGGACAGACGGAACACTGAAGCTTTCTTT. This codes for CASSPGKLDRRNTEAFF.

The chain is built from TRBV29-1 and TRBJ1-1; 7 bases fit TRBD1. CDR3 length equals 13 residues. Unmatched junction bases numbered 4, after V lost 5 bases and J lost 1 base. Per the germline V gene, CDR1 is SQVTM and CDR2 is ANQGSEA. CDR3 sequence: CSVLGQQNTEAFF. The DNA of the CDR3 is TGCAGCGTTTTGGGACAGCAGAACACTGAAGCTTTCTTT.